The rows below give T cell receptor beta chains drawn from one sample of a study of blood T cells in healthy people across ages. TCRdb re-called the 5' RACE reads with MiXCR, one entry per CDR3 protein. The data show more than 1 million distinct CDR3 sequences, roughly 45% seen once. Material for sequencing was blood. All receptors derive from a woman aged 55-70 years in good health. Each CDR3 is given with its conserved first and last residue. The order of the fields is CDR3 length, J gene, V gene, D gene, clone size, CDR3 protein, CDR3 DNA. D genes are given only for firm matches. The size field is filled for only some rows; it gives once, few, many or a size class.

13,TRBJ2-7,TRBV27,TRBD1,-,CASSGQVSYEQYF,TGTGCCAGCAGCGGACAGGTCTCCTACGAGCAGTACTTC
14,TRBJ2-7,TRBV13,-,-,CASSLGGPKDEQYF,TGTGCCAGCAGCTTGGGGGGTCCTAAGGACGAGCAGTACTTC
16,TRBJ2-3,TRBV7-9,-,-,CASSLGGSIKTDTQYF,TGTGCCAGCAGCTTAGGGGGGAGTATTAAGACAGATACGCAGTATTTT
16,TRBJ2-7,TRBV5-6,TRBD1,-,CASSLLRRDRPYEQYF,TGTGCTAGCAGCTTGCTGAGACGGGACAGACCCTACGAGCAGTACTTC
13,TRBJ2-7,TRBV20-1,TRBD2,-,CSARTSGRYEQYF,TGCAGTGCTAGAACTAGCGGCCGTTACGAGCAGTACTTC
12,TRBJ2-5,TRBV29-1,-,many,CSVRDGQETQYF,TGCAGCGTTCGGGACGGACAAGAGACCCAGTACTTC
17,TRBJ2-1,TRBV10-3,TRBD1,few,CAISGGGTSYSYNEQFF,TGTGCCATCAGTGGAGGGGGCACATCATACTCCTACAATGAGCAGTTCTTC
18,TRBJ2-7,TRBV20-1,TRBD2,few,CSARDPRTSGVGNYEQYF,TGCAGTGCTAGAGATCCCCGGACTAGCGGGGTGGGGAACTACGAGCAGTACTTC
15,TRBJ2-3,TRBV27,-,few,CASSFFGRTTDTQYF,TGTGCCAGCAGTTTTTTCGGAAGAACCACAGATACGCAGTATTTT
15,TRBJ2-3,TRBV6-5,TRBD2,-,CASSLLAGHTDTQYF,TGTGCCAGCAGTCTACTAGCGGGGCACACAGATACGCAGTATTTT
12,TRBJ2-1,TRBV18,TRBD2,-,CVSSPSGRPGFF,TGTGTCAGCTCACCTAGCGGGAGACCCGGGTTCTTC
13,TRBJ2-3,TRBV25-1,-,-,CASSEPNTDTQYF,TGTGCCAGCAGTGAGCCTAACACAGATACGCAGTATTTT
15,TRBJ2-2,TRBV29-1,-,-,CSVSVPGRTAGELFF,TGCAGCGTTTCCGTTCCGGGACGGACTGCCGGGGAGCTGTTTTTT
11,TRBJ1-2,TRBV6-6,-,few,CASRGDYGYTF,TGTGCCAGCAGGGGTGACTATGGCTACACCTTC
11,TRBJ2-1,TRBV10-2,-,many,CASSEGPEQFF,TGCGCCAGCAGTGAGGGACCCGAGCAGTTCTTC
13,TRBJ1-1,TRBV10-3,-,-,CAISQVMNTEAFF,TGTGCCATCAGCCAGGTTATGAACACTGAAGCTTTCTTT
14,TRBJ2-5,TRBV30,-,-,CAWSVQGHSETQYF,TGTGCCTGGAGTGTACAGGGTCACTCCGAGACCCAGTACTTC
17,TRBJ2-6,TRBV5-1,TRBD1,many,CASSPGQGPSGANVLTF,TGCGCCAGCAGCCCCGGACAGGGACCCTCTGGGGCCAACGTCCTGACTTTC
15,TRBJ1-2,TRBV11-2,-,-,CASSLIDRTNYGYTF,TGTGCCAGCAGCTTAATTGACAGGACTAACTATGGCTACACCTTC
15,TRBJ2-7,TRBV5-8,-,-,CASSSTGENYNEQYF,TGTGCCAGCAGCTCAACGGGAGAAAACTACAATGAGCAGTACTTC
13,TRBJ2-5,TRBV20-1,-,many,CSASSHSVDTQYF,TGCAGTGCTAGCTCCCATTCGGTTGATACCCAGTACTTC
13,TRBJ1-2,TRBV20-1,TRBD1,-,CSARGRQGEGYTF,TGCAGTGCTCGTGGGAGACAGGGGGAGGGCTACACCTTC
15,TRBJ2-7,TRBV20-1,TRBD2,-,CSAREGTSGTYEQYF,TGCAGTGCTAGGGAGGGGACTAGCGGGACCTATGAGCAGTACTTC
15,TRBJ2-7,TRBV27,TRBD1,many,CASSASDRGRDEQYF,TGTGCCAGCAGTGCGTCGGACAGGGGTCGCGACGAGCAGTACTTC